These 22 T cell receptor beta chains came from one sample sequenced in a study of CD8 T cells in Susac syndrome. Reverse transcription of roughly 0.45 to 1 ug RNA used random hexamers. From the immunoSEQ multiplex PCR reads, TCRdb called clonotypes with MiXCR, one entry per CDR3 protein. The sample records around 56,000 distinct CDR3 sequences, around nine tenths being singletons. What was sequenced was CD8+ T cells from PBMCs. The receptors originated from a human donor in good health.

The V gene is TRBV29-1, the J gene TRBJ2-1; D is tentatively TRBD1 or TRBD2 (5 bases each). V was clipped by 7 bases and J by 3 bases, with 13 bases between them. From germline, CDR1 is SQVTM and CDR2 ANQGSEA. The CDR3 is made up of 13 amino acids. The CDR3 DNA reads as TGCAGCGCCCCCCGTGGGGGCTACAATGAGCAGTTCTTC. Translating it yields CSAPRGGYNEQFF.

The chain joins TRBV19 to TRBJ1-1, with unresolved D. Germline V gene sequence: CDR1 LNHDA, CDR2 SQIVND (reference sequence). V was trimmed by 3 bases and J by 3 bases, leaving 14 bases between them. CDR3 length: 15 amino acids. DNA of the CDR3: TGTGCCAGTAGTATTTTCGTGGTTGGAGACACTGAAGCTTTCTTT. Its protein is CASSIFVVGDTEAFF.

The chain is built from TRBV6-5 and TRBJ2-3; TRBD1 might be the D (6 bases). Deletions cut 4 bases from V and 1 base from J, with 9 bases between. The CDR3 sequence is 14 residues long. Germline-derived CDR1 and CDR2 are MNHEY and SVGAGI. The CDR3 here is CASSLRQGTDTQYF. The CDR3 DNA reads TGTGCCAGCAGTTTGAGACAGGGCACAGATACGCAGTATTTT.

This chain links TRBV2 with TRBJ2-7; tentative D call: TRBD1 (5 bases). The V and J ends lost 10 bases and 3 bases respectively, with 16 bases between them. Germline CDR1 SNHLY, CDR2 FYNNEI. The CDR3 contains 13 residues. DNA of the CDR3: TGTGCCACCAAGAAGGGGTCTGGCTACGAGCAGTACTTC. This gives the protein CATKKGSGYEQYF.

The chain recombines TRBV7-9 with TRBJ1-1; no reliable D call. The CDR3 has 15 amino acids. Germline V gene lookup returns CDR1 SEHNR and CDR2 FQNEAQ (reference sequence). Between the trimmed V and J ends, which lost 2 bases and 0 bases, there was a span of 10 bases. In DNA form, the CDR3 reads TGTGCCAGCAGCTTATATCAGAGAATGAACACTGAAGCTTTCTTT. The encoded protein is CASSLYQRMNTEAFF.

The DNA for the CDR3 is TGTGCCAGCAGTTTGGGTAGGGGGTTACAAGAGACCCAGTACTTC. Protein: CASSLGRGLQETQYF. The rearrangement uses TRBV12-3 or TRBV12-4 and TRBJ2-5; D is perhaps TRBD1 (6 bases). This CDR3 spans 15 amino acids. Trimming pared 3 bases from V and 2 bases from J, leaving 13 bases between.

This clonotype has only one observation. This chain connects TRBV5-6 to TRBJ1-3, with 9 positions matching TRBD1. V dropped 4 bases and J dropped 4; count of bases not matched to a gene: 6. Germline loops: CDR1 SGHDT, CDR2 YYEEEE. The CDR3 sequence is 15 residues long. CDR3 loop: CASSEGTGLGNTIYF. The CDR3, as DNA: TGTGCCAGCAGCGAAGGGACAGGGCTGGGAAACACCATATATTTT.

V usage is TRBV2 and J usage is TRBJ2-4, with TRBD1 as a possible D gene (5 bases). With 2 bases removed from V and 4 bases from J, the gap between germline ends came to 18 bases. The CDR3 covers 17 residues. CDR1 and CDR2 (germline): SNHLY, FYNNEI. This chain's CDR3 is CASSELIGREHKNIQYF. The CDR3 nucleotides read TGTGCCAGCAGTGAACTGATCGGCAGGGAACATAAAAACATTCAGTACTTC.

The CDR3 spells CASSYSNSNQPQHF. The CDR3 DNA follows: TGTGCCAGCAGTTACTCGAATAGCAATCAGCCCCAGCATTTT. The chain has TRBV6-6 and TRBJ1-5; D unclear. The germline V gene has CDR1 MNHNY and CDR2 SVGAGI (reference sequence). The CDR3 length is 14 residues. With 0 bases removed from V and 0 bases from J, the gap between germline ends came to 3 bases.

This chain links TRBV28 with TRBJ1-2; 10 bases map to TRBD1. This CDR3 comprises 15 residues. CDR1 and CDR2 (germline): MDHEN, SYDVKM. Trimming removed 6 bases from V and 3 bases from J; junction bases left unmatched: 7. In nucleotides, the CDR3 is TGTGCCAGCAGCCCTATCGGACAGGGGGACTATGGCTACACCTTC. As protein: CASSPIGQGDYGYTF.

The CDR3 DNA reads TGCGCCAGCAGCCAAGATTCGGGGGCGGGGGAGACCCAGTACTTC. It is translated as CASSQDSGAGETQYF. V is TRBV4-1 and J is TRBJ2-5; D possibly matches TRBD1 or TRBD2 (6 bases each). Trimming stripped 0 bases from V and 5 bases from J, with 13 bases between. This CDR3 comprises 15 residues. The V gene's germline CDR1 is MGHRA and CDR2 YSYEKL.

This sequence joins TRBV7-9 and TRBJ2-1, with D possibly being TRBD1 (6 bases). V shed 6 bases and J shed 3 bases, with 12 bases lying between them. CDR1 and CDR2 from the germline V gene are SEHNR and FQNEAQ (reference sequence). The CDR3 runs 14 residues. Here the CDR3 reads CASRATDSYNEQFF. The CDR3 coding sequence is TGTGCCAGCAGGGCTACGGACAGCTACAATGAGCAGTTCTTC.

This clonotype was seen just once. The chain is built from TRBV6-5 and TRBJ2-2; 8 bases are shared with TRBD1. CDR3 length: 16 amino acids. Germline values: CDR1 MNHEY, CDR2 SVGAGI. V dropped 0 bases and J dropped 1; count of bases not matched to a gene: 1. CDR3 in amino acids: CASSYSGQENTGELFF. The CDR3 DNA sequence: TGTGCCAGCAGTTACTCGGGACAGGAGAACACCGGGGAGCTGTTTTTT.

This chain joins TRBV29-1 and TRBJ2-7; D unclear. The CDR3 has 13 residues. From germline, CDR1 is SQVTM and CDR2 ANQGSEA. Trimming removed 1 base from V and 2 bases from J, with 9 bases in between. DNA of the CDR3: TGCAGCGTTGAAGTAGGGCAGCCCTACGAGCAGTACTTC. Amino acid sequence: CSVEVGQPYEQYF.

The chain carries TRBV7-2 and TRBJ2-2, with 8 bases aligning to TRBD1. The CDR3 length is 15 residues. Germline lookup yields CDR1 SGHTA and CDR2 FQGNSA. With V trimmed by 2 bases and J by 7 bases, 6 bases remained unmatched. In DNA, the CDR3 is TGTGCCAGCAGCTTAAGACAGGGGTCCGTCGGGGAGCTGTTTTTT. Its protein product is CASSLRQGSVGELFF.

The chain uses TRBV28 and TRBJ1-3; weak D call: TRBD1 (6 bases). CDR1 and CDR2 from the germline V gene are MDHEN and SYDVKM. V shed 2 bases and J shed 2 bases, with 16 bases lying between them. The CDR3 totals 17 residues. As DNA, the CDR3 is TGTGCCAGCAGTTTAAAAAGGGGCAGGGGTCCTGGAAACACCATATATTTT. Residues: CASSLKRGRGPGNTIYF.

This chain joins TRBV25-1 and TRBJ1-2, with D possibly being TRBD1 (5 bases). Trimming left V 0 bases short and J 3 bases short, with 11 bases between. The CDR3 runs to 15 residues. Per germline, CDR1 MGHDK and CDR2 SYGVNS. CDR3 in amino acids: CASSEYNGGYYGYTF. DNA for the CDR3: TGTGCCAGCAGTGAATATAACGGGGGTTACTATGGCTACACCTTC.

The chain joins TRBV13 to TRBJ1-6; TRBD1 is a possible D gene (6 bases). Trimming stripped 5 bases from V and 0 bases from J, with 11 bases between. The CDR3 covers 16 residues. CDR1 and CDR2 from the germline V gene are PRHDT and FYEKMQ (reference sequence). CDR3 nucleotide sequence: TGTGCCAGCAGCGAACAGGGTAGCTCCTATAATTCACCCCTCCACTTT. Translated: CASSEQGSSYNSPLHF.

The rearrangement joins TRBV12-3 or TRBV12-4 to TRBJ1-1; 7 positions match TRBD1. CDR3 length: 15 amino acids. The V and J ends lost 5 bases and 0 bases, in that order; junction bases with no gene match: 6. In nucleotides, the CDR3 is TGTGCCAGCAGTCGGACAGGCTACTTGAACACTGAAGCTTTCTTT. Encoded protein: CASSRTGYLNTEAFF.

The chain is built from TRBV9 and TRBJ1-5, with TRBD1 identical over 11 bases. There are 15 residues in the CDR3. Germline V gives CDR1 SGDLS, CDR2 YYNGEE. Germline trimming cut 3 bases from V and 7 bases from J; bases unmatched to any gene: 6. CDR3 amino acids: CASSASGQGGQPQHF. Written as DNA, the CDR3 is TGTGCCAGCAGCGCCTCGGGACAGGGGGGCCAGCCCCAGCATTTT.

A word on this clonotype: The junction does not match germline at one end; this may be a read error. The rearrangement uses TRBV27 and TRBJ1-5; D unclear. CDR1 is MNHEY, CDR2 SMNVEV, per germline (reference sequence). The CDR3 contains 12 residues. CDR3 coding DNA: TGTGCCGGCAGTTTGGTGGGGCAGCCCCAGCATTTT. Residues: CAGSLVGQPQHF.

The table lists this clonotype with a count of one. The V call is TRBV27, the J call TRBJ2-2, with D perhaps matching TRBD1 or TRBD2 (6 bases each). V lost 2 bases to trimming and J lost 4 bases, with 14 bases between them. The CDR3 has 16 amino acids. Per the germline V gene, CDR1 is MNHEY and CDR2 is SMNVEV (reference sequence). CDR3 DNA sequence: TGTGCCAGCAGTTTAGGGCCGGGGGCGGGCACCGGGGAGCTGTTTTTT. Translated, it gives CASSLGPGAGTGELFF.